Listed below are T cell receptor beta chains from one sample, sequenced in a study of regulatory T cells in long-lasting Graves disease. TCRdb passed the multiplex PCR reads through MiXCR, listing each CDR3 protein once. The table records under 300,000 distinct CDR3 sequences, roughly a fifth of them present only once. The sample in question was peripheral blood mononuclear cells (PBMCs), obtained at new diagnosis, from a patient treated with antithyroid drugs. These receptors all stem from a female donor with Graves disease. Both conserved end residues are part of each CDR3. Size tells how often a clone was seen (once, few, many) or the class of an expanded clone, and some rows leave it out.

TRBV28	TRBJ2-7	many	CASSLSLTTYEQYF
TRBV12-3/TRBV12-4	TRBJ1-1	many	CASNQGTGGGNTEAFF
TRBV7-2	TRBJ2-3	-	CASSLAGGGADTQYF
TRBV6-2/TRBV6-3	TRBJ1-6	many	CASSRTGGNSPLHF
TRBV20-1	TRBJ2-1	many	CSASLAGRPYNEQFF
TRBV20-1	TRBJ2-5	many	CSARVGSSETQYF
TRBV4-3	TRBJ2-1	few	CASSPYPSSYNEQFF
TRBV13	TRBJ2-2	many	CASSLLGARTGELFF
TRBV10-3	TRBJ2-1	many	CAISLKGYNEQFF
TRBV6-1	TRBJ2-7	many	CASRSRGGASYEQYF
TRBV30	TRBJ1-2	-	CAGSSLQGSYGYTF
TRBV12-3/TRBV12-4	TRBJ1-2	many	CASSLFGQNYGYTF
TRBV6-1	TRBJ2-2	many	CASSKGTVAGGELFF
TRBV7-3	TRBJ2-2	many	CASSPGAWGGTGELFF
TRBV7-9	TRBJ2-6	-	CASSFTQGIGANVLTF
TRBV4-2	TRBJ2-7	many	CASSQAGLAGVHEQYF
TRBV5-5	TRBJ1-2	many	CASRMRDRDGYTF
TRBV11-2	TRBJ2-7	many	CASSTRTRQYF
TRBV6-1	TRBJ2-5	large	CASRVSGSRGETQYF
TRBV20-1	TRBJ2-7	many	CSASRQGGREQYF
TRBV5-5	TRBJ1-3	-	CASSPTGAAGNTIYF
TRBV20-1	TRBJ2-1	-	CSASSPRDRGMNEQFF
TRBV6-5	TRBJ1-5	many	CASSYLGGDQPQHF
TRBV7-8	TRBJ2-3	many	CASSINTDPTSTDTQYF
TRBV2	TRBJ1-6	many	CASSEGRGTSPLHF
TRBV20-1	TRBJ1-5	many	CSARPDGQGLRQPQHF
TRBV20-1	TRBJ2-7	many	CSARGTSGRRSYEQYF
TRBV13	TRBJ1-4	many	CASSLGHRATNEKLFF
TRBV5-1	TRBJ2-3	many	CASSYRDLGDDTQYF
TRBV11-3	TRBJ2-3	-	CASSSLAGGTDSQYF
TRBV12-3/TRBV12-4	TRBJ1-2	many	CASSRQGALGYTF
TRBV5-1	TRBJ2-3	-	CASSQEQGAGDTQYF
TRBV10-1	TRBJ1-2	few	CASSGGTDSYGYTF
TRBV11-2	TRBJ2-1	many	CASSAEQQFF
TRBV7-8	TRBJ2-7	many	CASSLVVGNYEQYF